One and the same sample provided the 17 T cell receptor beta chains below, sequenced in a study of cytomegalovirus exposure and HLA in healthy donors. A multiplex PCR was run with 60 Vbeta primers and 13 Jbeta primers. Using immunoSEQ multiplex PCR, the repertoire was profiled, and TCRdb retains in-frame clones only, with some absent. Here the sample spans 82,000 or so clones, around 10% being singletons. The sequenced sample consisted of PBMCs. These receptors were obtained from a man between 60 and 75 years old in good health and CMV-seropositive.

This clone was seen only a few times. Since a far larger clone is one base different, this is likely a read error. The rearrangement joins TRBV2 to TRBJ2-7, with D maybe TRBD1 (6 bases). Germline loops: CDR1 SNHLY, CDR2 FYNNEI. V was pared by 2 bases and J by 4 bases, with 18 bases between. CDR3 length equals 16 residues. The CDR3 coding sequence is TGTGCCAGCAGTGAATCGGAAGGGACACAACGATACGAGCAGTACGTC. This sequence encodes CASSESEGTQRYEQYV.

This clone has just a few counts. The chain is built from TRBV4-2 and TRBJ2-3, with 8 positions matching TRBD2. Germline CDR1 is LGHNA and CDR2 is YNFKEQ. V was clipped by 3 bases and J by 2 bases; unmatched bases: 7. CDR3 length equals 16 residues. The CDR3 nucleotides are TGTGCCAGCAGCCAGGTAGCGGGAACATTCACAGATACGCAGTATTTT. Translation: CASSQVAGTFTDTQYF.

This sequence joins TRBV28 and TRBJ1-4, with D perhaps TRBD1 (6 bases). V shed 3 bases and J shed 7 bases, with 18 bases lying between them. The CDR3 length is 16 residues. The germline gives CDR1 MDHEN, CDR2 SYDVKM. CDR3 coding DNA: TGTGCCAGCAGTTTTGGGACCGACAGGCTGGGTGAAAAACTGTTTTTT. This sequence encodes CASSFGTDRLGEKLFF.

The chain is built from TRBV7-8 and TRBJ1-5; no clear D gene. Trimming shortened V by 1 base and J by 4 bases, and 11 bases separated the two germline ends. Looked up from germline, CDR1 is SGHVS and CDR2 is FQNEAQ. This CDR3 has 15 amino acids. The CDR3 sequence: CASSLDGGGNQPQHF. In DNA form, the CDR3 reads TGTGCCAGCAGCTTAGACGGAGGTGGAAATCAGCCCCAGCATTTT.

This clone was found a few times. The V gene is TRBV5-1, the J gene TRBJ1-6; the D gene is possibly TRBD1 (6 bases). This CDR3 contains 16 residues. Trimming removed 4 bases at V and 9 bases at J, with 20 bases between. In germline, CDR1 is SGHRS, CDR2 YFSETQ. The CDR3 DNA sequence: TGCGCCAGCAGCCCTACCTTAGGACAGATAGTTTCACCCCTCCACTTT. Translation: CASSPTLGQIVSPLHF.

This clone was detected a few times. The V gene is TRBV7-6, the J gene TRBJ2-5; 8 nucleotides agree with TRBD2. CDR3 size: 15 residues. Germline CDR1 SGHVS, CDR2 FNYEAQ. The junction had 8 bases not matched to a gene; V was cut back by 4 bases and J by 4 bases. The chain's CDR3 is CASSSPGGLGETQYF. CDR3 DNA sequence: TGTGCCAGCAGCTCCCCGGGGGGGCTGGGAGAGACCCAGTACTTC.

The chain carries TRBV28 and TRBJ1-5; 10 bases are a match to TRBD1. V was clipped by 5 bases and J by 3 bases; unmatched bases: 7. This CDR3 is 16 amino acids long. Germline CDR1 reads MDHEN; CDR2 reads SYDVKM. The CDR3 bases are TGTGCCAGCAGTATACCGGGACAGGGGACCAATCAGCCCCAGCATTTT. Translated: CASSIPGQGTNQPQHF.

In this sample, this clone turned up a few times. The chain carries TRBV15 and TRBJ1-2; 11 nucleotides match TRBD1. The CDR3 has 14 amino acids. CDR1 and CDR2 (germline): LNHNV, YYDKDF (reference sequence). The J segment lost 7 bases and the V segment lost 4 bases, leaving 5 bases of the junction unmatched. The CDR3 DNA reads as TGTGCCACCAGCATTTCCGGGACAGGGGGTGGCTACACCTTC. Protein product: CATSISGTGGGYTF.

The CDR3: CSVDDRQGGETQYF. CDR3 nucleotide sequence: TGCAGCGTTGATGATCGACAGGGTGGGGAGACCCAGTACTTC. The chain employs TRBV29-1 and TRBJ2-5; 7 bases align to TRBD1. The CDR3 totals 14 residues. The germline CDR1 and CDR2 sequences are SQVTM and ANQGSEA. V lost 3 bases, J lost 5 bases, and 9 bases stayed unmatched.

Only a few counts were recorded for this clone. V usage is TRBV6-6 and J usage is TRBJ2-1; D perhaps matches TRBD1 (6 bases). The CDR3 is 14 amino acids. The germline CDR1 and CDR2 sequences are MNHNY and SVGAGI (reference sequence). V gave up 6 bases and J gave up 4 bases, with 13 bases separating them. As DNA, the CDR3 is TGTGCCAGCAGAAGTGAAGACAGGTACAATGAGCAGTTCTTC. This sequence encodes CASRSEDRYNEQFF.

The gene calls are TRBV7-9 and TRBJ2-5; 8 bases line up with TRBD2. The germline V gene encodes CDR1 SEHNR and CDR2 FQNEAQ (reference sequence). The V gene end was trimmed by 1 base and the J gene end by 4 bases; junction bases not matched to a gene: 2. CDR3 size: 14 residues. DNA for the CDR3: TGTGCCAGCAGCTTAGTGAGCGGGAGAGAGACCCAGTACTTC. It codes for CASSLVSGRETQYF.

This clone has more than one count but fewer than ten. The gene calls are TRBV6-1 and TRBJ2-5, with 10 nucleotides matching TRBD2. The CDR3 contains 16 residues. Per germline, CDR1 MNHNS and CDR2 SASEGT. With V trimmed by 4 bases and J by 5 bases, 10 bases remained unmatched. In nucleotides, the CDR3 is TGTGCCAGCAGTGGTTGGTCTAGCGGGGGAGGGGAGACCCAGTACTTC. The encoded protein is CASSGWSSGGGETQYF.

The CDR3 sequence: CASSESETQYF. CDR3 nucleotide sequence: TGTGCCAGCAGTGAATCGGAGACCCAGTACTTC. The chain joins TRBV25-1 to TRBJ2-5; D not resolved. This CDR3 has 11 amino acids. Trimming took 1 base from V and 5 from J, leaving 2 bases between them. Germline V gives CDR1 MGHDK, CDR2 SYGVNS. Drawing the rest from reference TRBV25-1 and TRBJ2-5, the complete variable domain is EADIYQTPRYLVIGTGKKITLECSQTMGHDKMYWYQQDPGMELHLIHYSYGVNSTEKGDLSSESTVSRIRTEHFPLTLESARPSHTSQYLCASSESETQYFGPGTRLLVL.

This clone was counted between two and nine times. The chain links TRBV9 to TRBJ2-2, with D tentatively TRBD2 (5 bases). From germline, CDR1 is SGDLS and CDR2 YYNGEE. Trimming shortened V by 4 bases and J by 2 bases, and 18 bases separated the two germline ends. The CDR3 consists of 17 residues. This CDR3 reads CASSHPRGGFNTGELFF. The CDR3 DNA reads as TGTGCCAGCAGCCATCCCCGTGGAGGTTTTAACACCGGGGAGCTGTTTTTT.

The sample holds a few counts of this clone. V usage is TRBV30 and J usage is TRBJ1-2; 11 nucleotides line up with TRBD1. Looked up from germline, CDR1 is GTSNPN and CDR2 is SVGIG (reference sequence). V lost 3 bases, J lost 5 bases, and 2 bases stayed unmatched. This CDR3 has 13 residues. The CDR3, as DNA: TGTGCCTGGAGGGGACAGGGGGGATATGGCTACACCTTC. Translated, it gives CAWRGQGGYGYTF.

This chain connects TRBV4-1 to TRBJ1-1; 12 bases map to TRBD1. CDR1 MGHRA and CDR2 YSYEKL come from the germline V gene. The CDR3 has 16 residues. The V segment lost 0 bases and the J segment 4 bases; nucleotides outside the gene matches: 3. DNA for the CDR3: TGCGCCAGCAGCCAAGAAAGGGACAGGGGGCTCACTGAAGCTTTCTTT. Residues: CASSQERDRGLTEAFF.

V gene TRBV15 combines with J gene TRBJ2-1; 8 positions agree with TRBD2. The germline CDR1 and CDR2 sequences are LNHNV and YYDKDF (reference sequence). Trimming cost V 0 bases and J 7 bases; bases outside gene matches: 5. The CDR3 is 15 amino acids. The CDR3 spells CATSRESGSVNEQFF. Written as DNA, the CDR3 is TGTGCCACCAGCAGAGAAAGCGGGAGTGTGAATGAGCAGTTCTTC.